This T cell receptor (beta chain) was captured in a study of T-cell reconstitution after alpha-beta-depleted transplantation in children. Notes on the study in general: Alpha-beta T cells present about two months after transplant were reported to originate from several hundred expanded graft clones. Surviving recipient T cells and thymic progenitors underlay high day-60 TCRbeta diversity in some patients. The authors attributed T-cell counts and diversity one year after transplant mostly to newly produced T cells.

For TCRbeta, the library was prepared with unique molecular identifiers. TCRdb recomputed calls from the PCR reads with MiXCR, one row per CDR3 protein. The sample holds around 300,000 distinct CDR3 sequences; 7.5% to 9% are singletons and the top ten take approximately 9.6%. This clonotype was observed at least ten times. Its antigen is unidentified. Trimming stripped 1 base from V and 7 bases from J, with 14 bases between. The length of the CDR3 is 16 residues. This clonotype was sampled from a female patient between 2 and 15 years old who had a stem cell transplant for Fanconi anemia, so the T cells may come from the graft donor. The sample consisted of peripheral blood, taken 360 days after TCRalphabeta/CD19-depleted stem cell transplant. This chain connects TRBV12-3 or TRBV12-4 to TRBJ1-6; possibly TRBD1 for D (5 bases). CDR3 region: CASSLGPGHRNSPLHF. The CDR3 nucleotides are TGTGCCAGCAGTTTAGGCCCGGGGCACAGGAATTCACCCCTCCACTTT.